The next 12 T cell receptor beta chains were all read from a single sample in a study of identifying expanded T cells in peripheral blood. TCRdb's table, derived via immunoSEQ multiplex PCR, lists solely in-frame clones and lacks some. The sample has 50,000 or so clones, roughly 89% seen once. The specimen sequenced was blood. These receptors came from a person aged 18 to 75 in good health.

The V and J genes are TRBV28 and TRBJ2-7; D is tentatively TRBD1 or TRBD2 (6 bases each). In germline, CDR1 is MDHEN, CDR2 SYDVKM. The CDR3 covers 13 residues. The ends were cut back, 7 bases at V and 6 bases at J, with 16 bases in the middle. The CDR3 DNA sequence: TGTGCCAGCATCGGTATCGGGGGCTCCGAGCAGTACTTC. This codes for CASIGIGGSEQYF.

This clone appeared once. The rearrangement joins TRBV7-6 to TRBJ1-3, with D perhaps TRBD1 (5 bases). V was pared by 5 bases and J by 0 bases, with 11 bases between. The CDR3 sequence is 15 residues long. Germline V gene sequence: CDR1 SGHVS, CDR2 FNYEAQ. The CDR3 bases are TGTGCCAGCAGCGACAGTGGGAGCTCTGGAAACACCATATATTTT. It is translated as CASSDSGSSGNTIYF.

The chain combines TRBV29-1 with TRBJ2-6, with no clear D. The germline CDR1 and CDR2 sequences are SQVTM and ANQGSEA. Trimming shortened V by 5 bases and J by 4 bases, and 3 bases separated the two germline ends. The CDR3 loop spans 11 amino acids. The DNA of the CDR3 is TGCAGCGTTTGGGGGGCCAACGTCCTGACTTTC. This gives the protein CSVWGANVLTF.

This clone was recorded once. The chain joins TRBV5-4 to TRBJ2-6, with 7 nucleotides matching TRBD2. This CDR3 is built from 18 residues. The germline V gene has CDR1 SGHNT and CDR2 YYREEE (reference sequence). J was trimmed by 4 bases and V by 0 bases; bases with no gene match: 10. Written as DNA, the CDR3 is TGTGCCAGCAGCTTGGGGTTCGGGGGGTCCTACGGGGCCAACGTCCTGACTTTC. Protein product: CASSLGFGGSYGANVLTF.

The rearrangement uses TRBV7-2 and TRBJ2-5; the D gene is possibly TRBD2 (6 bases). Germline CDR1 SGHTA, CDR2 FQGNSA. The V end was cut by 10 bases, the J end by 0 bases, with 12 bases between. This CDR3 is 13 amino acids long. CDR3 loop: CATAGRYQETQYF. For the CDR3, the DNA is TGTGCCACAGCGGGCCGGTACCAAGAGACCCAGTACTTC. Full variable domain (rest looked up from reference TRBV7-2 and TRBJ2-5): GAGVSQSPSNKVTEKGKDVELRCDPISGHTALYWYRQSLGQGLEFLIYFQGNSAPDKSGLPSDRFSAERTGGSVSTLTIQRTQQEDSAVYLCATAGRYQETQYFGPGTRLLVL.

V usage is TRBV6-1 and J usage is TRBJ1-4, with D unresolved. Per the germline V gene, CDR1 is MNHNS and CDR2 is SASEGT. The CDR3 runs to 13 residues. V dropped 8 bases and J dropped 5 bases, with 12 bases sitting between them. This CDR3 is CASGRRLNEKLFF. The CDR3 bases are TGTGCCAGCGGGAGGCGGCTGAATGAAAAACTGTTTTTT.

This chain joins TRBV19 and TRBJ1-5, with 7 bases lining up with TRBD1. The trim removed 6 bases at V and 3 bases at J, leaving 8 bases unmatched. The CDR3 extends over 15 amino acids. Germline CDR1 reads LNHDA; CDR2 reads SQIVND (reference sequence). The CDR3 DNA reads TGTGCCAGTAGAGTAACAGGGGCCTTCAATCAGCCCCAGCATTTT. It is translated as CASRVTGAFNQPQHF.

Worth noting for this clone: Other DNA variants within this sample encode the same CDR3. The chain couples TRBV27 to TRBJ2-7; D gene uncertain. The CDR3 is made up of 13 amino acids. Germline V lookup: CDR1 MNHEY, CDR2 SMNVEV (reference sequence). V lost 2 bases and J lost 0, with 5 bases in between. CDR3 amino acids: CASSLTVSYEQYF. For the CDR3, the DNA is TGTGCCAGCAGTTTAACAGTCTCCTACGAGCAGTACTTC.

This chain connects TRBV11-2 to TRBJ1-1; D is unresolved. V lost 1 base, J lost 2 bases, and 11 bases lay in between. The CDR3 extends over 15 amino acids. The germline V gene has CDR1 SGHAT and CDR2 FQNNGV. CDR3 sequence reads: CASSLALLSNTEAFF. The CDR3, as DNA: TGTGCCAGCAGCTTAGCGCTCCTGAGTAACACTGAAGCTTTCTTT.

The J gene is TRBJ2-7, the V gene TRBV2; 10 nucleotides line up with TRBD1. This CDR3 has 12 residues. Trimming cost V 7 bases and J 5 bases; bases outside gene matches: 2. Germline lookup yields CDR1 SNHLY and CDR2 FYNNEI. CDR3 region: CASTGQGDEQYF. In nucleotides, the CDR3 is TGTGCCAGCACCGGACAGGGGGACGAGCAGTACTTC.

The chain has TRBV15 and TRBJ2-6, with 7 bases matching TRBD1. Germline loops: CDR1 LNHNV, CDR2 YYDKDF (reference sequence). This CDR3 contains 17 residues. Trimming removed 6 bases from V and 0 bases from J; junction bases left unmatched: 8. CDR3: CATRSQGKSSGANVLTF. Here the CDR3 DNA reads TGTGCCACCAGATCACAGGGGAAGAGCTCTGGGGCCAACGTCCTGACTTTC.

The rearrangement uses TRBV20-1 and TRBJ2-7; D is undetermined. The germline V gene encodes CDR1 DFQATT and CDR2 SNEGSKA (reference sequence). The length of the CDR3 is 11 residues. Trimming shortened V by 1 base and J by 4 bases, and 5 bases separated the two germline ends. This CDR3 reads CSARADYEQYF. In nucleotides, the CDR3 is TGCAGTGCTAGAGCCGATTACGAGCAGTACTTC.